A single sample gave rise to the 27 T cell receptor beta chains below, sequenced in a study of PD-1 blockade in classical Hodgkin lymphoma. TCRdb's table, derived via immunoSEQ multiplex PCR, lists solely in-frame clones and lacks some. Of some 26,000 clones listed, 94% are singletons. Time point of the sample: newly diagnosed, previously untreated cHL patient sample. Sequencing was performed on peripheral blood mononuclear cells (PBMCs). All receptors come from a human donor with classical Hodgkin lymphoma.

V gene TRBV14 combines with J gene TRBJ2-5; D uncertain. Germline V gene sequence: CDR1 SGHDN, CDR2 FVKESK. Trimming took 2 bases from V and 0 from J, leaving 7 bases between them. CDR3 length: 14 amino acids. This CDR3 is CASSQREHQETQYF. The CDR3 DNA is TGTGCCAGCAGCCAAAGGGAACACCAAGAGACCCAGTACTTC.

As for this clone: Other DNA sequences within the sample encode an identical CDR3. Here the CDR3 DNA reads TGTGCCAGCAGTGGGCACTATGGCTACACCTTC. Its protein is CASSGHYGYTF. The chain joins TRBV2 to TRBJ1-2, with D uncertain. CDR1 is SNHLY and CDR2 is FYNNEI in the germline V gene. The CDR3 is 11 residues long. With 4 bases removed from V and 3 bases from J, the gap between germline ends came to 3 bases.

The V call is TRBV6-5, the J call TRBJ2-1, with 10 bases fitting TRBD2. The ends lost 5 bases at V and 13 bases at J; junction bases unmatched: 8. Germline CDR1 MNHEY, CDR2 SVGAGI. This CDR3 comprises 13 residues. The CDR3 region is CASSRSSGSSQFF. In DNA form, the CDR3 reads TGTGCCAGCAGTCGCTCTAGCGGGAGCTCTCAGTTCTTC.

The V and J genes are TRBV5-6 and TRBJ2-5; 8 nucleotides align to TRBD1. Germline CDR1 SGHDT, CDR2 YYEEEE. The length of the CDR3 is 13 residues. Unmatched junction bases numbered 3, after V lost 3 bases and J lost 5 bases. The CDR3 DNA reads as TGTGCCAGCAGCTGGGACAGGCGGGAGACCCAGTACTTC. Its protein is CASSWDRRETQYF.

This clone appeared once. The chain couples TRBV7-2 to TRBJ2-7, with 11 bases lining up with TRBD2. The CDR3 spans 18 residues. Germline V CDR1 and CDR2: SGHTA, FQGNSA. After removal of 1 base from V and 6 bases from J, the junction contained 14 bases not matched to a gene. The CDR3, as DNA: TGTGCCAGCAGCTTAGATGCCCCCCCTATAGCGGGGGGGCGCGAGCAGTACTTC. This gives the protein CASSLDAPPIAGGREQYF.

The chain combines TRBV11-3 with TRBJ2-2; 10 nucleotides match TRBD2. The length of the CDR3 is 18 residues. J was trimmed by 3 bases and V by 2 bases; bases with no gene match: 9. Germline assignment: CDR1 SGHNT and CDR2 YENEEA. The CDR3: CASSLLGSGGTYTGELFF. CDR3 DNA sequence: TGTGCCAGCAGCTTATTAGGTAGCGGGGGGACTTACACCGGGGAGCTGTTTTTT.

The count of this clone is one. The gene calls are TRBV29-1 and TRBJ2-1, with D perhaps being TRBD1 or TRBD2 (5 bases each). The CDR3 contains 12 residues. V lost 4 bases and J 8 bases, leaving 12 bases between the germline ends. Germline V gene data show CDR1 as SQVTM and CDR2 as ANQGSEA. DNA for the CDR3: TGCAGCGTTGTTGGGGGTATCGATGAGCAGTTCTTC. It encodes CSVVGGIDEQFF.

CDR3: CASSLEGLAGGPYYNEQFF. Written as DNA, the CDR3 is TGTGCCAGCAGCTTGGAGGGACTAGCGGGGGGGCCGTATTACAATGAGCAGTTCTTC. The chain has TRBV5-4 and TRBJ2-1, with 16 bases lining up with TRBD2. V trimming: 0 bases; J trimming: 4 bases; junction bases outside the gene matches: 7. Germline V gene lookup returns CDR1 SGHNT and CDR2 YYREEE (reference sequence). The CDR3 contains 19 residues.

V is TRBV6-5 and J is TRBJ2-7, with 7 bases that match TRBD1. The CDR3 is made up of 15 amino acids. CDR1 and CDR2 (germline): MNHEY, SVGAGI. After removal of 3 bases from V and 8 bases from J, the junction contained 13 bases not matched to a gene. CDR3 DNA: TGTGCCAGCAGTTATAAGGGGCGAGGGGGCAGGCAGCAGTACTTC. It encodes CASSYKGRGGRQQYF.

J is TRBJ2-7 and V is TRBV9; no firm D call. Trimming took off 3 bases at V and 7 bases at J, with 8 bases between the two ends. CDR1 SGDLS and CDR2 YYNGEE come from the germline V gene. The CDR3 sequence is 11 residues long. This CDR3 is CASSDSQEQYF. CDR3 bases: TGTGCCAGCAGCGATTCACAGGAGCAGTACTTC. Complete variable domain (other parts from reference TRBV9 and TRBJ2-7): DSGVTQTPKHLITATGQRVTLRCSPRSGDLSVYWYQQSLDQGLQFLIQYYNGEERAKGNILERFSAQQFPDLHSELNLSSLELGDSALYFCASSDSQEQYFGPGTRLTVT.

This chain uses TRBV19 with TRBJ1-2, with 10 bases fitting TRBD1. V lost 8 bases to trimming and J lost 6 bases; unmatched junction nucleotides: 12. The CDR3 sequence is 15 residues long. CDR1 LNHDA and CDR2 SQIVND come from the germline V gene (reference sequence). The CDR3 sequence: CASLTWTGGEDGYTF. CDR3 nucleotides: TGTGCCAGTCTTACTTGGACAGGGGGTGAGGATGGCTACACCTTC.

The chain joins TRBV6-6 to TRBJ2-2; 8 bases are shared with TRBD2. This CDR3 has 15 residues. Trimming at V came to 5 bases and at J to 3 bases, leaving 5 bases not matched to a gene. Germline loops: CDR1 MNHNY, CDR2 SVGAGI (reference sequence). CDR3 bases: TGTGCCAGCAGTAGTACTAGCGGCTACACCGGGGAGCTGTTTTTT. Its translation is CASSSTSGYTGELFF.

The chain combines TRBV6-1 with TRBJ1-1; perhaps TRBD1 as D (5 bases). CDR1 and CDR2 from the germline V gene are MNHNS and SASEGT. CDR3 length: 13 residues. Trimming left V 3 bases short and J 7 bases short, with 12 bases between. In DNA, the CDR3 is TGTGCCAGCAGTGAGATTCAGGGCGGTGAAGCTTTCTTT. Translated, it gives CASSEIQGGEAFF.

The chain couples TRBV4-3 to TRBJ2-6; a possible D gene is TRBD2 (5 bases). This CDR3 is built from 14 residues. The V end lost 3 bases, the J end lost 3 bases, and 6 bases lay between the germline ends. Germline CDR1 is LGHNA and CDR2 is YSLEER. The CDR3 coding sequence is TGCGCCAGCAGCCACACTAGTGGGGCCAACGTCCTGACTTTC. It is translated as CASSHTSGANVLTF.

This clone was seen only once. The chain couples TRBV5-4 to TRBJ2-1, with 11 bases fitting TRBD2. With V trimmed by 0 bases and J by 10 bases, 3 bases remained unmatched. This CDR3 contains 14 residues. Germline loops: CDR1 SGHNT, CDR2 YYREEE (reference sequence). The CDR3, as DNA: TGTGCCAGCAGCTTGGTACTAGCGGGGGCGGAGCAGTTCTTC. Protein: CASSLVLAGAEQFF.

The chain employs TRBV11-3 and TRBJ2-1; tentative D call: TRBD2 (7 bases). V lost 3 bases to trimming and J lost 7 bases, with 13 bases between them. CDR3 length equals 14 residues. The germline CDR1 and CDR2 sequences are SGHNT and YENEEA. In DNA, the CDR3 is TGTGCCAGCAGCTTGAGGGGAGGGGGGAATGAGCAGTTCTTC. This translates into CASSLRGGGNEQFF. The whole variable domain, filled in from reference TRBV11-3 and TRBJ2-1, reads EAGVVQSPRYKIIEKKQPVAFWCNPISGHNTLYWYLQNLGQGPELLIRYENEEAVDDSQLPKDRFSAERLKGVDSTLKIQPAELGDSAVYLCASSLRGGGNEQFFGPGTRLTVL.

J is TRBJ1-1 and V is TRBV6-9, with D unclear. The germline CDR1 and CDR2 sequences are MNHGY and SVAAGI. The ends were cut back, 7 bases at V and 5 bases at J, with 8 bases in the middle. CDR3 length: 11 amino acids. The CDR3 loop is CASILGTEAFF. Here the CDR3 DNA reads TGTGCCAGCATTCTGGGGACTGAAGCTTTCTTT.

This CDR3 is CASSPQGLNTEAFF. The CDR3 DNA is TGTGCCAGTAGTCCACAGGGGCTGAACACTGAAGCTTTCTTT. The rearrangement joins TRBV19 to TRBJ1-1; 7 bases line up with TRBD1. J gave up 0 bases and V 5 bases, and 3 bases lay outside the gene matches. CDR3 length equals 14 residues. Looked up from germline, CDR1 is LNHDA and CDR2 is SQIVND (reference sequence).

V is TRBV7-8 and J is TRBJ2-7; 8 positions match TRBD1. The CDR3 runs to 15 residues. V shed 5 bases, J shed 3 bases, and the junction held 9 bases outside the gene matches. The germline V gene encodes CDR1 SGHVS and CDR2 FQNEAQ. CDR3 nucleotides: TGTGCCAGCAGCGAGGGACAGGTTCTACTCTACGAGCAGTACTTC. Amino acids: CASSEGQVLLYEQYF.

This chain joins TRBV6-1 and TRBJ2-7, with no clear D. The ends were cut back, 4 bases at V and 3 bases at J, with 7 bases in the middle. Germline V gene sequence: CDR1 MNHNS, CDR2 SASEGT. This CDR3 contains 12 residues. The CDR3 reads CASSGSGYEQYF. The DNA for the CDR3 is TGTGCCAGCAGTGGGTCGGGCTACGAGCAGTACTTC.

V usage is TRBV18 and J usage is TRBJ2-1, with 8 bases aligning to TRBD1. The CDR3 extends over 16 amino acids. V lost 0 bases and J lost 6; bases outside the gene matches: 7. The germline V gene has CDR1 KGHSH and CDR2 LQKENI. The CDR3 DNA follows: TGTGCCAGCTCACCACCAGGACAGGGCCTGGGCAATGAGCAGTTCTTC. Translating gives CASSPPGQGLGNEQFF.

This clone was detected only once. The rearrangement links TRBV15 to TRBJ1-5; 8 bases are a match to TRBD1. The trim removed 1 base at V and 5 bases at J, leaving 4 bases unmatched. The germline V gene encodes CDR1 LNHNV and CDR2 YYDKDF (reference sequence). CDR3 size: 15 residues. The CDR3 nucleotides are TGTGCCACCAGCAGAGGGACAGGGCGCGATCAGCCCCAGCATTTT. It codes for CATSRGTGRDQPQHF.

In the case of this clone: The junction departs from the called germline gene at one end, perhaps through a read error. This chain joins TRBV7-7 and TRBJ2-5; 8 bases match TRBD2. The germline CDR1 and CDR2 sequences are SSHAT and FNYEAQ (reference sequence). The CDR3 totals 18 residues. In DNA form, the CDR3 reads TGTGCTAGCAGCCCATCGACCCGGACTAGCTTTGGCCAAGAGACCCAGTACTTC. This gives the protein CASSPSTRTSFGQETQYF. The entire variable domain, with the rest obtained from reference TRBV7-7 and TRBJ2-5, is as follows: GAGVSQSPRYKVTKRGQDVTLRCDPISSHATLYWYQQALGQGPEFLTYFNYEAQPDKSGLPSDRFSAERPEGSISTLTIQRTEQRDSAMYRCASSPSTRTSFGQETQYFGPGTRLLVL.

This clone has just one count. The chain couples TRBV29-1 to TRBJ2-3; the D is unclear. The CDR3 has 15 amino acids. Trimming shortened V by 6 bases and J by 0 bases, and 16 bases separated the two germline ends. The germline CDR1 and CDR2 sequences are SQVTM and ANQGSEA. The CDR3 DNA is TGCAGCGTCCCCCGCCCTGAGAGCAGCACAGATACGCAGTATTTT. This translates into CSVPRPESSTDTQYF.

V gene TRBV19 combines with J gene TRBJ1-4; 8 bases line up with TRBD1. The CDR3 consists of 16 residues. J was trimmed by 2 bases and V by 3 bases; bases with no gene match: 5. The germline gives CDR1 LNHDA, CDR2 SQIVND (reference sequence). The CDR3 DNA reads TGTGCCAGTAGTATGTACAGGGGGTCTACTAATGAAAAACTGTTTTTT. Protein: CASSMYRGSTNEKLFF.

The chain recombines TRBV28 with TRBJ1-2; 8 bases are shared with TRBD1. The V segment lost 3 bases and the J segment 7 bases; nucleotides outside the gene matches: 13. Per the germline V gene, CDR1 is MDHEN and CDR2 is SYDVKM. CDR3 length equals 16 residues. The CDR3 DNA follows: TGTGCCAGCAGTTTCTCCGACTGGACAGGGTACTTTGGCTACACCTTC. Protein product: CASSFSDWTGYFGYTF.

This clone was detected once. The chain has TRBV19 and TRBJ1-4; 8 bases match TRBD1. Germline lookup yields CDR1 LNHDA and CDR2 SQIVND (reference sequence). This CDR3 region has 16 residues. Trimming at V came to 0 bases and at J to 5 bases, leaving 5 bases not matched to a gene. CDR3 sequence reads: CASSIDRPGGNEKLFF. The CDR3 region has the DNA TGTGCCAGTAGTATAGATCGGCCAGGGGGCAATGAAAAACTGTTTTTT.